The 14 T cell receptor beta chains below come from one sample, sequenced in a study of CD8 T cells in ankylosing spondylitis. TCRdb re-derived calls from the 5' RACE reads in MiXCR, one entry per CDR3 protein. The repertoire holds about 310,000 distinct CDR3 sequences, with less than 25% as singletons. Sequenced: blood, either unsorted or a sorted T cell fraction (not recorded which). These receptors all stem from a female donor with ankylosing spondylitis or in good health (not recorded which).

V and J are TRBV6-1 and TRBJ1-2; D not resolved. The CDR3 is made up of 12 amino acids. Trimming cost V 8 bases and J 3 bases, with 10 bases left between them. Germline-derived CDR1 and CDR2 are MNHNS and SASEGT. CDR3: CASEEVDYGYTF. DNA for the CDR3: TGTGCCAGCGAAGAAGTTGACTATGGCTACACCTTC.

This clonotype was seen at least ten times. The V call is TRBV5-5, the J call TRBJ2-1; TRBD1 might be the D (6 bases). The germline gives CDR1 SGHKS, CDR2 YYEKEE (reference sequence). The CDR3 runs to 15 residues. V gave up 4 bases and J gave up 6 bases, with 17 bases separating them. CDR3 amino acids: CASSPSRVQGNEQFF. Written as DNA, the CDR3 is TGTGCCAGCAGCCCAAGTAGAGTACAGGGCAATGAGCAGTTCTTC.

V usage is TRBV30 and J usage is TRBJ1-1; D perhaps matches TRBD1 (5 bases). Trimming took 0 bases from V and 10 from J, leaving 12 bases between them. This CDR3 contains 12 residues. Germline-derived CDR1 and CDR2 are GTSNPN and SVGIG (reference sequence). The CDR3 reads CAWSVTRGRAFF. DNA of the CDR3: TGTGCCTGGAGTGTTACTAGGGGCCGAGCTTTCTTT.

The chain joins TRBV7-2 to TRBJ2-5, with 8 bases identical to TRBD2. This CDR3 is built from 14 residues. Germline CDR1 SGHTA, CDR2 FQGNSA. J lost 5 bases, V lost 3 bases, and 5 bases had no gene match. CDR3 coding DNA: TGTGCCAGCAGCTTCCGGACTAGCTGGGAGACCCAGTACTTC. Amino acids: CASSFRTSWETQYF.

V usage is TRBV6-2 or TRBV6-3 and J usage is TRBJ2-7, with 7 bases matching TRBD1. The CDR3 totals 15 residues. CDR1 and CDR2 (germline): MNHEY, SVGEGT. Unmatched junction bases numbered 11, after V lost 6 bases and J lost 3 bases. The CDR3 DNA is TGTGCCAGCAGACAGGTTGCCGGGACAGTCTACGAGCAGTACTTC. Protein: CASRQVAGTVYEQYF.

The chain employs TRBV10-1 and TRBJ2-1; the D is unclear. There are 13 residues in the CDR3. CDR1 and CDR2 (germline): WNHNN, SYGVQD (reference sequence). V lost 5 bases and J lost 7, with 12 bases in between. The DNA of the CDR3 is TGCGCCAGCAGTCCCGGACCGCGTAATGAGCAGTTCTTC. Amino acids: CASSPGPRNEQFF.

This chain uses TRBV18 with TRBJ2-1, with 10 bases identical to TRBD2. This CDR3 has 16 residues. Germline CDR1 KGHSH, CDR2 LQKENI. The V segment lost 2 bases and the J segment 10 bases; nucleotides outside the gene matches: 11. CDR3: CASSPKRLAGVEEQFF. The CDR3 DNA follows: TGTGCCAGCTCACCAAAAAGGCTAGCGGGAGTGGAAGAGCAGTTCTTC.

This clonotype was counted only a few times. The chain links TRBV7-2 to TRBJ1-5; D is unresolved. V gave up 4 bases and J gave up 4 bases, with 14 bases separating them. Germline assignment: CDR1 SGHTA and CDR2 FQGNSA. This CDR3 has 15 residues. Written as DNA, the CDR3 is TGTGCCAGCAGCTCAGAACCCGGGCGGAATCAGCCCCAGCATTTT. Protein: CASSSEPGRNQPQHF.

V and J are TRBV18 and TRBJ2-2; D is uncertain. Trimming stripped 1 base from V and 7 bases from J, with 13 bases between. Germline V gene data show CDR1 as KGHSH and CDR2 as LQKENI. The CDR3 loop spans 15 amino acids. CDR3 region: CASSPQGRVDGELFF. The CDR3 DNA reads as TGTGCCAGCTCACCACAAGGGCGCGTCGACGGGGAGCTGTTTTTT.

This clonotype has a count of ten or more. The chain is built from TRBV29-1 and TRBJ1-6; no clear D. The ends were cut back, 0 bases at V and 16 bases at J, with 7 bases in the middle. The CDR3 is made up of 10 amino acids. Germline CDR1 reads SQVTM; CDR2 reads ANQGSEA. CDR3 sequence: CSVEDGVLHF. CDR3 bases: TGCAGCGTTGAAGACGGGGTTCTCCACTTT.

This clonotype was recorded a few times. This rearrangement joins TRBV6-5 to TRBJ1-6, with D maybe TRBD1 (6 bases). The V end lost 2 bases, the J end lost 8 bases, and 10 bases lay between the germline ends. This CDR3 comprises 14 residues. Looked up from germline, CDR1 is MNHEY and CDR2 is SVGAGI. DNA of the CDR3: TGTGCCAGCAGTTACAGGGGGAGGGATTCACCCCTCCACTTT. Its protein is CASSYRGRDSPLHF.

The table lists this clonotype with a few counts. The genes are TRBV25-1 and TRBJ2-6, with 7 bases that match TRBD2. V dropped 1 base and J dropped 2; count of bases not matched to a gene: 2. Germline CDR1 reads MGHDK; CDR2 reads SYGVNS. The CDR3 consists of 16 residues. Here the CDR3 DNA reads TGTGCCAGCAGTGAATTGCGGGGGACTGGGGCCAACGTCCTGACTTTC. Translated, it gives CASSELRGTGANVLTF.

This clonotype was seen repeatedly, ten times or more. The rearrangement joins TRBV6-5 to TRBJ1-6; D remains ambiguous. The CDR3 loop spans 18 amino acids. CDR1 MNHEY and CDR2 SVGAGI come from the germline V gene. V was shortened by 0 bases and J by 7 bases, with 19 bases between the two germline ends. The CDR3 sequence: CASSYSRGSPGLNSPLHF. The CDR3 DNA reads TGTGCCAGCAGTTACTCGAGAGGCTCCCCGGGCCTCAATTCACCCCTCCACTTT.

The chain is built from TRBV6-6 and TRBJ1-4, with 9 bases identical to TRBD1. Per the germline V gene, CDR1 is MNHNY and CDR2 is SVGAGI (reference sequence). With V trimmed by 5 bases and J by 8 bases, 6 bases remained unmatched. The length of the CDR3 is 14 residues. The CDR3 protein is CASSPTGGEEKLFF. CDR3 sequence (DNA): TGTGCCAGCAGTCCGACAGGGGGTGAAGAAAAACTGTTTTTT.